The following is a TCR beta chain sequence with its context. The clone's antigen remains unknown. Relative to the germline gene, one junction end is altered; a read error may explain this. The cohort comprised 666 healthy bone marrow donors. At the time of sampling, every cohort member was nominally healthy, though immune exposures that went unrecorded were likely present. The donor was CMV seronegative and belonged to the group of 352 seronegative cohort members. A peripheral blood sample was provided by each donor, and peripheral blood mononuclear cells were used for TCR beta sequencing. The Qiagen DNeasy Blood Extraction Kit was used to extract genomic DNA from the blood cell samples. The data derive from a study of cytomegalovirus exposure and HLA in healthy donors listed by TCRdb under 2017. Study-wide context: An earlier analysis of fewer than 750 of the donors reported 250 to 300 Gb of sequence data and 95 million to 120 million unique TCR beta sequences obtained from about 179 million T cells. Among a few hundred genotyped donors of the cohort, an average of approximately 250,000 unique TCR beta nucleotide sequences were sequenced per donor, around a sixth of them non-productive. The study aimed to test whether signatures of past pathogen exposure could be identified by cataloging public T cell receptors. Donor age, sex, ethnicity and CMV serostatus were compiled together with the repertoire data. The number of donors typed differed by locus, with 629-630 for A, B, C, DRB1 and DQB1, around 500 for DQA1, 600 to 610 for DPA1, and some 440 for DPB1. Using immunosequencing, the study profiled T cell repertoires from 550 to 750 subjects and related those repertoires to cytomegalovirus serostatus. HLA typing included class I and class II loci at four-digit resolution. To study patterns of TCR occurrence, a later analysis re-analyzed previously published TCR beta repertoires from 500 to 850 donors and added high-resolution HLA genotyping. The study combined high-throughput TCR immunosequencing, statistical association of individual TCRs with disease status, and machine learning to predict cytomegalovirus infection status. Because of strong linkage in the cohort, four or five DR-DQ haplotypes were treated as single units for association and clustering. Besides the first cohort of about 730 subjects, a separate validation cohort made up of 120 different subjects was used. Every discovery cohort repertoire had been produced on one sequencing platform. An early release covering about 600 HLA-typed donors comprised 250 to 350 gigabases of sequencing data and about 90 million unique TCR sequences. An earlier analysis of several hundred of the donors applied high-throughput TCR beta sequencing to assess whether each TCR beta V gene segment acted as functional or pseudogenic. In a later genetic analysis, genome-wide SNP genotypes for about three fifths of the 666 donors were used, and that subset was treated as a discovery cohort. Among the roughly 400 genotyped donors, roughly 80% belonged to the genetic ancestry cluster associated with self-reported Caucasian donors. The later analysis used no new phenotypic data to find candidate immune exposures, relying instead on TCR beta sequences and their occurrence across donors.

The CDR3 sequence holds 16 residues, the cysteine and phenylalanine included. Solely the CDR3 DNA is kept, with 48 bases framed from the first base. The germline V gene encodes CDR1 SEHNR and CDR2 FQNEAQ (reference sequence). Receptor amplification or capture employed the immunoSEQ multiplex PCR assay. The multiplex PCR relied on a mix of 60 forward primers for TCR Vbeta segments and 13 reverse primers for TCR Jbeta segments. The CDR3 region of rearranged TCR beta genes was amplified from genomic DNA by a multiplex PCR assay. On the Illumina HiSeq System, the amplified TCR beta libraries were sequenced as 87-base-pair reads. In the authors' own workflow: In a later analysis, 80 million or so unique TCR beta chains were counted across the approximately 620 repertoires, and roughly 11 million of these chains were shared by at least two donors. To remove PCR and sequencing errors, raw reads were error-corrected and collapsed into unique sequences using a nearest-neighbor algorithm that merged closely related sequences. Alignment of CDR3 sequences to IMGT reference sequences was used to assign V, D and J gene segments. For a sequence to be retained, a match of at least six nucleotides was required to both a V gene segment and a J gene segment. A rearrangement was called productive if the CDR3 had no stop codons and remained in frame with V and J, and every other rearrangement was called non-productive. CDR3 was defined by IMGT convention, running from the second conserved V-encoded cysteine to the conserved J-encoded phenylalanine. Sequences without an unambiguous match to a single V gene segment were excluded from the earlier analysis of a few hundred of the donors. In an earlier analysis of 587 of the donors, a V segment was called functional when productive rearrangements were above 56.7%, and segregating when the standard deviation between donors exceeded 5%. A statistical classification framework was built to diagnose cytomegalovirus status from the catalog of TCR beta chain sequences. A later analysis assigned V and J genes by comparing TCR nucleotide sequences with IMGT/GENE-DB human TR gene sequences. The TCRdist pipeline was used in a later analysis to assign CDR3 sequences and most-parsimonious VDJ recombination scenarios. In a later analysis, each TCR beta chain was defined by its CDR3 amino acid sequence together with its V-gene family, and reads lacking a unique V-gene family were excluded. As a way to deal with suspected cross-contamination and a sequencing artifact, a later analysis dropped hundreds of nucleotide sequences that were highly shared and had low generation probability. A later analysis calculated a clonal expansion index for each public chain from normalized within-repertoire ranks of inferred template counts. Generation probabilities in a later analysis came from a VDJ recombination model fitted to out-of-frame rearrangements, and those results were checked against IGoR. A later analysis scored TCR-TCR, TCR-HLA and TCR-CMV co-occurrence with hypergeometric tests, applying a repertoire-size bias correction to TCR pairs. False discovery rates were estimated in a later analysis by permuting HLA or CMV assignments 20 times. A later analysis grouped co-occurring TCRs with DBSCAN, adding TCRdist sequence similarity when clustering within HLA-allele-positive subsets. Co-occurrence clustering excluded repertoires with fewer than 30,000 or more than 120,000 public chains, plus five with anomalous nucleotide sharing. Sourced from immuneACCESS, this table was stored by TCRdb with only in-frame sequences that have V and J called. A share of the clones is absent; for the studies checked, an unresolved V gene accounts for under half, and the remainder has no known explanation. V and J calls and clone size are given by that table; D and trimming were obtained from the DNA. In all, the sample holds 100,000 to 150,000 clones, and roughly three quarters of those were seen once. Roughly 1.9% of the sample lies in the top ten.

Overall study outcomes, separate from this receptor: This cohort had only TCR beta chains sequenced, and the lack of alpha or paired-chain data limited which features could be detected. Most TCR sequences were seen in very few donors, while some public TCRs were found in many individuals. Some IMGT-functional V segments, including TRBV6-2 and TRBV6-3, could not be told apart with the 87-base-pair reads, so those segments were excluded. A further reported finding was that TCR beta sequences accurately predicted the HLA-A and HLA-B alleles for most subjects in the first cohort. The presence/absence analyses assumed that sequencing depth was roughly uniform across donors, and that assumption may not be true. A cluster of highly shared sequence variants was judged likely to represent a technical artifact of the sequencing pipeline. Specific HLA alleles were associated with 15,000 to 20,000 TCR beta sequences at a false discovery rate of 0.05 in a later analysis. The earlier analysis of nearly 600 of the donors excluded fewer than 20 rarely observed V segments, including chromosome 9 orphons, because counts were too low. Most CMV-associated TCR beta chains appeared to be HLA-restricted in a later analysis, and the HLA associations seemed to be driven largely by CMV exposure. The authors suggested that the approach could potentially be extended to other disease states and immunological phenotypes. In both the original and validation cohorts, the classifier was reported to diagnose cytomegalovirus status with high specificity and sensitivity. Because some donors lacked HLA typing at each locus, the association tests relied only on the typed subset. When HLA alleles, especially DR and DQ, strongly co-occurred, attributing TCR associations to individual alleles was difficult. In a later analysis, several top co-occurrence clusters were reported to appear linked to parvovirus B19, influenza, CMV and Epstein-Barr virus. An association between a missense DCLRE1C variant and V-gene and J-gene trimming of TCR beta chains was found in a later genetic analysis and replicated in an independent cohort. A later analysis found that HLA-associated TCR beta chains were more clonally expanded and had lower generation probabilities than equally common non-associated chains. A later analysis found that TCR association rates varied across HLA loci, with DRB1 alleles showing the most associated TCRs and HLA-C alleles the fewest. In an earlier analysis of about 550 of the donors, most TCR beta V segments were observed in productive rearrangements about 87% or about 30% of the time, broadly matching IMGT annotations. Compared with the approximately 720-donor mean, donors in an Asian-associated ancestry cluster had fewer N-insertions in productive TCRs, according to a later genetic analysis. The study gave a list of about 160 TCR beta chains associated with cytomegalovirus. CMV serostatus was the only immune exposure information available for the cohort. Correlated functional status among segregating V segments might reflect linkage disequilibrium, but an unknown experimental factor could not be ruled out. In vitro tests confirmed that a few of the cytomegalovirus-associated TCR beta chains recognize cytomegalovirus antigens.

This sequence uses TRBV7-9 and TRBJ2-1; the junction holds 7 bases that match TRBD1. Sequenced material: PBMCs. The TCR originated in a woman in her forties in good health and CMV-seronegative. The CDR3 has the sequence CSSSPTVGQTVNEQFF. The DNA sequence follows: TGTTCCAGCAGCCCGACTGTGGGACAGACAGTCAATGAGCAGTTCTTC.